This T cell receptor beta chain was sequenced in a study of T cell clonality in common variable immunodeficiency. Whole-study findings and limits: Reportedly, TCR beta sequences from common variable immunodeficiency showed fewer deletions and N-nucleotide insertions.

In this sample, this clone turned up a few times. Its matching antigen is unknown. The read ends 3 residues early relative to the CDR3; the germline J gene fills the gap. Clones were read by immunoSEQ multiplex PCR, and TCRdb kept only the in-frame ones, dropping some. Singletons are absent from the sample, which has fewer than 40,000 clones. The length of the CDR3 is 13 residues. Germline values: CDR1 SEHNR, CDR2 FQNEAQ (reference sequence). Trimming took 8 bases from V and 1 from J; bases not matched to a gene: 3. The TCR was taken from a human donor with common variable immunodeficiency. This chain uses TRBV7-9 with TRBJ1-2, with 8 bases identical to TRBD1. The sample comprised peripheral blood mononuclear cells. The CDR3 spells CASRQGNNYGYTF. CDR3 bases read: TGTGCCAGCCGACAGGGGAATAACTATGGC.